This TCR beta chain was sequenced in a study of T cells in Graves' hyperthyroidism and ophthalmopathy. General observations from the study: Ophthalmopathy was identified by the model a median around 6.9 months ahead of onset. Clonotypes that were expanded in thyroid above 0.001 mostly appeared in blood too. By a 13 V-J model, ophthalmopathy was set apart from stable hyperthyroidism.

Unmatched junction bases numbered 7, after V lost 2 bases and J lost 6 bases. CDR1 MNHNS and CDR2 SASEGT come from the germline V gene. This CDR3 contains 15 residues. This clonotype came up many times. The antigen is not known. Amplification of TCR beta CDR3 regions used RNA as the template. The HTBI primer set served for first-round RT-PCR of the TCR CDR3. TCRdb processed the multiplex PCR reads anew with MiXCR; each CDR3 protein has one entry. In the table there are approximately 560,000 distinct CDR3 sequences, 15% to 18% of which are singletons. Sequencing was done on a sample of blood. The clonotype comes from a woman aged 25 to 39 with Graves' hyperthyroidism. The chain carries TRBV6-1 and TRBJ2-1, with 7 positions matching TRBD2. The DNA for the CDR3 is TGTGCCAGCAGTGAAACCCCGACTAGCACCAATGAGCAGTTCTTC. Protein sequence: CASSETPTSTNEQFF.